This T cell receptor beta chain was captured in a study of cytomegalovirus exposure and HLA in healthy donors. This clone was detected once. V was clipped by 1 base and J by 7 bases; unmatched bases: 7. The CDR3 is 16 residues long. CDR1 is LNHNV, CDR2 YYDKDF, per germline (reference sequence). In the PCR, 60 Vbeta and 13 Jbeta primers were used. Using immunoSEQ multiplex PCR, the repertoire was profiled, and TCRdb retains in-frame clones only, with some absent. The profile shows under 200,000 clones, roughly three quarters of them singletons. V gene TRBV15 combines with J gene TRBJ2-2; TRBD1 matches at 9 bases. Specimen: PBMCs. The source is a young man in good health and CMV-seropositive. DNA for the CDR3: TGTGCCACCAGCAGAGCGGGACAGGGCTCTATCGGGGAGCTGTTTTTT. Translation gives CATSRAGQGSIGELFF.